The 21 T cell receptor beta chains in this list originate from one sample, sequenced in a study of regulatory T cells in long-lasting Graves disease. Sample time point: newly diagnosed GD, antithyroid drugs for less than 3 months. From RNA extracted from PBMCs, the TCR library was made. Building of the TCR beta libraries involved iRepertoire HTBI primers and Arm-PCR of CDR3 regions. Via MiXCR, TCRdb re-called the multiplex PCR reads, giving one row per CDR3 protein. Among roughly 560,000 distinct CDR3 sequences listed, around 12% were seen once. This sample was also put to use in a study of T cells in Graves' hyperthyroidism and ophthalmopathy.

The starting material was peripheral blood mononuclear cells (PBMCs), obtained at new diagnosis, from a patient treated with antithyroid drugs. These receptors were collected from a woman aged 30 to 39 with Graves disease.

This clonotype was detected a few times. The rearrangement uses TRBV7-3 and TRBJ2-3, with TRBD1 matching 8 bases. The CDR3 totals 16 residues. J was trimmed by 2 bases and V by 0 bases; bases with no gene match: 4. The V gene's germline CDR1 is SGHTA and CDR2 FQGTGA. In DNA form, the CDR3 reads TGTGCCAGCAGCTTAACCGGGACAGGTTCCACAGATACGCAGTATTTT. Translation: CASSLTGTGSTDTQYF.

In this sample, this clonotype turned up a few times. The rearrangement joins TRBV3-1 to TRBJ2-7; the match to TRBD1 covers 10 bases. V lost 0 bases, J lost 3 bases, and 8 bases stayed unmatched. The CDR3 totals 17 residues. Germline loops: CDR1 LGHDT, CDR2 YNNKEL (reference sequence). CDR3 DNA: TGTGCCAGCAGCCAAGATCGGTGGGGGACAGGGGACTACGAGCAGTACTTC. Protein sequence: CASSQDRWGTGDYEQYF.

V gene TRBV5-6 combines with J gene TRBJ1-5; 7 bases map to TRBD1. Trimming took 0 bases from V and 4 from J; bases not matched to a gene: 7. Germline assignment: CDR1 SGHDT and CDR2 YYEEEE. The CDR3 contains 16 residues. CDR3 loop: CASSLADRAPNQPQHF. The CDR3 nucleotides read TGTGCCAGCAGCTTGGCTGACAGGGCCCCAAATCAGCCCCAGCATTTT.

About this clonotype: A much larger clonotype is one base distant, so this may be a read error. The V gene is TRBV6-5, the J gene TRBJ2-3, with D possibly matching TRBD1 (5 bases). The CDR3 consists of 13 residues. Germline-derived CDR1 and CDR2 are MNHEY and SVGAGI. Deletions cut 1 base from V and 5 bases from J, with 7 bases between. The CDR3 coding sequence is TGTGCCAGCAGTTACTATAGGGGAGATACGCAGTATTTT. Protein: CASSYYRGDTQYF.

This clonotype was counted many times. The chain has TRBV6-2 or TRBV6-3 and TRBJ1-4, with D perhaps TRBD1 (5 bases). The CDR3 covers 14 residues. Trimming removed 5 bases at V and 5 bases at J, with 12 bases between. Germline values: CDR1 MNHEY, CDR2 SVGEGT. Here the CDR3 reads CASSEEGSNEKLFF. CDR3 in DNA: TGTGCCAGCAGTGAAGAGGGGTCGAATGAAAAACTGTTTTTT.

This clonotype was detected many times. The CDR3 region is CASSHWGSGELFF. CDR3 nucleotide sequence: TGTGCCAGCAGCCATTGGGGTTCCGGGGAGCTGTTTTTT. The chain is built from TRBV3-1 and TRBJ2-2, with unresolved D. From germline, CDR1 is LGHDT and CDR2 YNNKEL (reference sequence). Trimming left V 3 bases short and J 6 bases short, with 8 bases between. The CDR3 length is 13 residues.

This clonotype was counted ten times or more. The V call is TRBV3-1, the J call TRBJ2-5; unclear D gene. This CDR3 region has 14 residues. Trimming pared 4 bases from V and 2 bases from J, leaving 11 bases between. Germline V gives CDR1 LGHDT, CDR2 YNNKEL (reference sequence). For the CDR3, the DNA is TGTGCCAGCAGCCGCGGACCTTATCAAGAGACCCAGTACTTC. Translated, it gives CASSRGPYQETQYF.

The chain links TRBV29-1 to TRBJ2-7; 9 positions match TRBD1. CDR1 SQVTM and CDR2 ANQGSEA come from the germline V gene. The trim removed 2 bases at V and 5 bases at J, leaving 10 bases unmatched. This CDR3 spans 15 amino acids. The CDR3 nucleotides read TGCAGCGTTGAACACGGTGACAGGGGGTTCAACGAGCAGTACTTC. Translating it yields CSVEHGDRGFNEQYF.

This clonotype has ten or more counts. V gene TRBV20-1 combines with J gene TRBJ2-3; D ambiguous. Trimming shortened V by 6 bases and J by 6 bases, and 13 bases separated the two germline ends. Per the germline V gene, CDR1 is DFQATT and CDR2 is SNEGSKA (reference sequence). There are 12 residues in the CDR3. CDR3 amino acids: CSARKSADTQYF. The CDR3 DNA sequence: TGCAGTGCGAGGAAAAGTGCGGATACGCAGTATTTT.

This clonotype has more than one count but fewer than ten. The J gene is TRBJ2-1, the V gene TRBV19; D is unresolved. The V and J ends lost 1 base and 7 bases respectively, with 11 bases between them. Germline CDR1 is LNHDA and CDR2 is SQIVND (reference sequence). This CDR3 has 14 residues. As DNA, the CDR3 is TGTGCCAGTAGTATAGGTTCCCGAAGTAATGAGCAGTTCTTC. It encodes CASSIGSRSNEQFF.

The rearrangement links TRBV19 to TRBJ1-2; TRBD1 aligns across 7 bases. V lost 10 bases and J lost 4; bases outside the gene matches: 9. From germline, CDR1 is LNHDA and CDR2 SQIVND (reference sequence). This CDR3 comprises 13 residues. CDR3 coding DNA: TGTGCCACTAGGGGACAGTCCGGCTATGGCTACACCTTC. Protein product: CATRGQSGYGYTF.

This chain uses TRBV6-1 with TRBJ2-1; 8 nucleotides align to TRBD2. This CDR3 spans 13 amino acids. The V gene end was trimmed by 3 bases and the J gene end by 11 bases; junction bases not matched to a gene: 6. CDR1 and CDR2 from the germline V gene are MNHNS and SASEGT. CDR3 nucleotide sequence: TGTGCCAGCAGTGAGCAGGGTAGCGGGAAGCAGTTCTTC. Protein: CASSEQGSGKQFF.

The table lists this clonotype with many counts. The gene calls are TRBV2 and TRBJ1-1, with 7 bases lining up with TRBD1. Germline assignment: CDR1 SNHLY and CDR2 FYNNEI. The trim removed 4 bases at V and 0 bases at J, leaving 2 bases unmatched. The CDR3 loop spans 14 amino acids. CDR3 in DNA: TGTGCCAGCAGTGGACAGGGATTGAACACTGAAGCTTTCTTT. Protein: CASSGQGLNTEAFF.

This clonotype was observed many times. The V gene is TRBV20-1, the J gene TRBJ1-1; D is possibly TRBD1 (5 bases). The CDR3 is 13 amino acids. Trimming pared 3 bases from V and 4 bases from J, leaving 12 bases between. Germline loops: CDR1 DFQATT, CDR2 SNEGSKA (reference sequence). This CDR3 is CSARLQGGTEAFF. The CDR3 DNA reads as TGCAGTGCTAGGCTGCAGGGTGGCACTGAAGCTTTCTTT.

V and J are TRBV19 and TRBJ1-2; no firm D call. This CDR3 is 15 amino acids long. V lost 6 bases to trimming and J lost 4 bases, with 18 bases between them. Germline-derived CDR1 and CDR2 are LNHDA and SQIVND (reference sequence). The CDR3 coding sequence is TGTGCCAGTAGAGATCCGGGATCCATCCTCTATGGCTACACCTTC. Amino acid sequence: CASRDPGSILYGYTF.

The chain carries TRBV28 and TRBJ2-7; the match to TRBD2 covers 13 bases. Looked up from germline, CDR1 is MDHEN and CDR2 is SYDVKM. The trim removed 5 bases at V and 5 bases at J, leaving 9 bases unmatched. The CDR3 is 16 amino acids. CDR3 loop: CASSGRTSGSPHEQYF. Here the CDR3 DNA reads TGTGCCAGCAGTGGCCGGACTAGCGGGAGCCCCCACGAGCAGTACTTC.

In this sample, this clonotype turned up many times. Sequence at one end of the junction differs from germline and may be a read error. The chain recombines TRBV2 with TRBJ2-3; 10 bases are shared with TRBD2. The CDR3 is made up of 15 amino acids. The germline CDR1 and CDR2 sequences are SNHLY and FYNNEI. CDR3 residues: CASSVLAGSTDTQYF. The CDR3 DNA reads TGCGCCAGCAGCGTACTAGCGGGAAGCACAGATACGCAGTATTTT.

As concerns this clonotype: This probably arose from a read error, given a far larger clone one base away. This chain uses TRBV9 with TRBJ2-7, with D maybe TRBD1 (6 bases). The V end lost 7 bases, the J end lost 5 bases, and 28 bases lay between the germline ends. This CDR3 spans 17 amino acids. Germline assignment: CDR1 SGDLS and CDR2 YYNGEE. CDR3: CASGTPDRVKSPDEQYF. For the CDR3, the DNA is TGTGCCAGCGGAACACCGGACAGAGTAAAATCCCCGGACGAGCAGTACTTC.

The chain recombines TRBV10-3 with TRBJ2-2; 7 nucleotides match TRBD2. J gave up 4 bases and V 5 bases, and 4 bases lay outside the gene matches. This CDR3 has 14 residues. Per the germline V gene, CDR1 is ENHRY and CDR2 is SYGVKD. The CDR3 DNA reads TGTGCCATCAGTACCGGGGGGTTCACCGGGGAGCTGTTTTTT. Encoded protein: CAISTGGFTGELFF.

The genes are TRBV20-1 and TRBJ2-3; tentatively, D is TRBD1 (6 bases). The germline V and J ends were trimmed by 8 bases and 2 bases, with 14 bases remaining between them. The CDR3 has 13 amino acids. The germline gives CDR1 DFQATT, CDR2 SNEGSKA (reference sequence). CDR3 nucleotides: TGCAGTTTGAGGGACACCTTCACAGATACGCAGTATTTT. Translation: CSLRDTFTDTQYF.

The DNA of the CDR3 is TGTGCCAGCAGTAACCGGGTCTCTGGAAACACCATATATTTT. The encoded protein is CASSNRVSGNTIYF. V gene TRBV5-5 combines with J gene TRBJ1-3, with no clear D. The V gene lost 5 bases and the J gene lost 0 bases, with 9 bases spanning the gap. This CDR3 contains 14 residues. Germline V lookup: CDR1 SGHKS, CDR2 YYEKEE (reference sequence).